Listed below are T cell receptor beta chains from one sample, sequenced in a study of shared clonotypes between healthy human individuals. TCRdb keeps only in-frame clones here, not all; method: immunoSEQ multiplex PCR. The sample lists about 750,000 clones; approximately 92% were seen once. The sequenced sample consisted of naive CD8+ T cells sorted from blood. The receptors were gathered from a man aged 30 to 39 in good health. CDR3s include the opening cysteine and the closing phenylalanine or tryptophan. The D gene is left open where the match is weak. The listing skips clone size in some rows; elsewhere it reads once, few, many or a size class.

TRBJ2-2 TRBD2 . TRBV4-1 TGCGCCAGCTCCGACCTAGCGGGATTACCCGGGGAGCTGTTTTTT CASSDLAGLPGELFF
TRBJ2-1 TRBD2 . TRBV10-2 TGCGCCAGCTTTGGCTATAGCGGGTCCTACAATGAGCAGTTCTTC CASFGYSGSYNEQFF
TRBJ2-1 . . TRBV2 TGTGCCAGCAGTGAAAGAAGGGATGAGCAGTTCTTC CASSERRDEQFF
TRBJ2-1 . . TRBV27 TGTGCCAGCGAAAACCGGCGGGACGGAATAAACAATGAGCAGTTCTTC CASENRRDGINNEQFF
TRBJ1-1 . . TRBV5-1 TGCGCCAGCAGGTCGGAGGACCCGAACACTGAAGCTTTCTTT CASRSEDPNTEAFF
TRBJ2-1 TRBD1 . TRBV5-1 TGCGCCAGCAGCATTCGACAGGGGGGCACCTACAATGAGCAGTTCTTC CASSIRQGGTYNEQFF
TRBJ2-7 TRBD1 . TRBV14 TGTGCCAGCAGCCCGCTCGGACAGGGGGCGAACGAGCAGTACTTC CASSPLGQGANEQYF
TRBJ2-5 . . TRBV2 TGTGCCCGAGGACCGGCGGAAACTCAAGAGACCCAGTACTTC CARGPAETQETQYF
TRBJ2-1 . . TRBV19 TGTGCCAGTAAACCGGGAAGGGCCTACAATGAGCAGTTCTTC CASKPGRAYNEQFF
TRBJ2-5 . . TRBV12-2 TGTGCAAGTCGCTTAGCGAAACGCCCAGCGGGGTGGGGGCCGGCGGAGACCCAGTACTTC CASRLAKRPAGWGPAETQYF
TRBJ2-4 . . TRBV11-2 TGTGCCAGCAGCTTGGGCAGCCGAGTAGCCAAAAACATTCAGTACTTC CASSLGSRVAKNIQYF
TRBJ2-5 TRBD2 once TRBV5-3 TGTGCCAGAAGCTTAGCGGGAAGAGAGACCCAGTACTTC CARSLAGRETQYF
TRBJ1-5 . . TRBV14 TGTGCCAGCAGCTTCAGTCCGCATCAGCCCCAGCATTTT CASSFSPHQPQHF
TRBJ2-5 TRBD2 . TRBV6-1 TGTGCCAGCAGTGAAGCCTTAGCGGGAGTTGGAACGGAGACCCAGTACTTC CASSEALAGVGTETQYF
TRBJ2-5 . once TRBV11-2 TGTGCCAGCAGCTCCATTCGCCCGCAAGAGACCCAGTACTTC CASSSIRPQETQYF
TRBJ2-1 . . TRBV27 TGTGCCAGCAGTTTCGGCGGGAACTCCTACAATGAGCAGTTCTTC CASSFGGNSYNEQFF
TRBJ1-1 . . TRBV15 TGTGCCACCAGCAGAGACAGGGGTAGCACTGAAGCTTTCTTT CATSRDRGSTEAFF
TRBJ2-7 TRBD1 once TRBV27 TGTGCCAGCCACCCACAGGGGTCATACTACGAGCAGTACTTC CASHPQGSYYEQYF
TRBJ2-7 TRBD2 . TRBV13 TGTGCCAGCAGCTTAGGAGGAGCGGGAGACTCCTACGAGCAGTACTTC CASSLGGAGDSYEQYF
TRBJ2-5 . . TRBV30 TGTGCCTGGAGTGGACTAGAACAAGAGACCCAGTACTTC CAWSGLEQETQYF
TRBJ1-1 . . TRBV7-3 TGTGCCAGCAGCCCCGACACGACTAACACTGAAGCTTTCTTT CASSPDTTNTEAFF
TRBJ2-7 . . TRBV27 TGTGCCAGCAGCTCACTTGCCCCCTACGAGCAGTACTTC CASSSLAPYEQYF
TRBJ1-4 . . TRBV28 TGTGCCAGCAGTTCACAGGTCGCCACTAATGAAAAACTGTTTTTT CASSSQVATNEKLFF
TRBJ2-7 . . TRBV4-3 TGCGCCAGCAGCCAAGGAACAGCCGGGGGATACGAGCAGTACTTC CASSQGTAGGYEQYF
TRBJ1-4 . . TRBV4-1 TGCGCCAGCAGCCAGTCACAGGGCCCGCGCATTGAAAAACTGTTTTTT CASSQSQGPRIEKLFF
TRBJ1-3 . . TRBV6-5 TGTGCCAGCAGTTACTTGGGGAACTCTGGAAACACCATATATTTT CASSYLGNSGNTIYF
TRBJ2-1 . . TRBV7-2 TGTGCCAGCAGCCGTCCGGGATTTACCTACAATGAGCAGTTCTTC CASSRPGFTYNEQFF
TRBJ2-2 TRBD1 . TRBV15 TGTGCCACCAGCACTAGTCCGGGACAGGGGGAGTCCGGGGAGCTGTTTTTT CATSTSPGQGESGELFF
TRBJ2-7 . . TRBV6-1 TGTGCCAGCAGTGAATTTGGGGGGAGCTCCTACGAGCAGTACTTC CASSEFGGSSYEQYF
TRBJ2-7 . . TRBV21-1 TGTGCCAGCAGCAAAAATCAACTTCCGGGACTAGCGGCCTACGAGCAGTACTTC CASSKNQLPGLAAYEQYF
TRBJ2-2 . . TRBV19 TGTGCCAGCTTGACTACCCACACCGGGGAGCTGTTTTTT CASLTTHTGELFF
TRBJ2-1 TRBD2 . TRBV7-6 TGTGCCAGCAGCTGGGGACTAGCGCTTAACAATGAGCAGTTCTTC CASSWGLALNNEQFF
TRBJ2-7 TRBD1 . TRBV7-6 TGTGCCAGCAGCCACTCGGGGACAGGGGGCAATGAGCAGTACTTC CASSHSGTGGNEQYF
TRBJ2-7 . . TRBV10-1 TGCGCCAGCAGTGAGTCTTCAGGGGGGAGGCAGTACTTC CASSESSGGRQYF
TRBJ1-2 . . TRBV27 TGTGCCAGCACTCCGTCTCACAGGGCACGGGGCTACACCTTC CASTPSHRARGYTF